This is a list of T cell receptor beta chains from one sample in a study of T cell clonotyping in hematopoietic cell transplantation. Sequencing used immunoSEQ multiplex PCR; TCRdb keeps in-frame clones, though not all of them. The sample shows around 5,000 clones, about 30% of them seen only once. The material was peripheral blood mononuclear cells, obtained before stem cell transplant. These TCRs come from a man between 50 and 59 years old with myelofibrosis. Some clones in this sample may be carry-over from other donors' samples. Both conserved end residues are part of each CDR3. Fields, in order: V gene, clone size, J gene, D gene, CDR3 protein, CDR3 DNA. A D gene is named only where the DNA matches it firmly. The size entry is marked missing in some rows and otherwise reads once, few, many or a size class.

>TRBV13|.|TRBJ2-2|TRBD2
CASSPWTSTNTGELFF
TGTGCCAGCAGCCCCTGGACTAGCACGAACACCGGGGAGCTGTTTTTT
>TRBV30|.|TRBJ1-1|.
CAWMGRNTEAFF
TGTGCCTGGATGGGGAGGAACACTGAAGCTTTCTTT
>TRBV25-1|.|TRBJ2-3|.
CASKRGLDTDTQYF
TGTGCCAGCAAACGGGGGCTGGACACAGATACGCAGTATTTT
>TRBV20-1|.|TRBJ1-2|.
CSARQPGGYTF
TGCAGTGCCCGGCAACCCGGTGGCTACACCTTC
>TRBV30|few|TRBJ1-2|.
CAWSVGREVTF
TGTGCCTGGAGTGTCGGACGTGAGGTCACCTTC
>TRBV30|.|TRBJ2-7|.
CAWSGGGTSRYEQYF
TGTGCCTGGAGTGGAGGAGGGACATCCCGCTACGAGCAGTACTTC
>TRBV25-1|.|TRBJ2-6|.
CASSDPRSGANVLTF
TGTGCCAGCAGTGACCCCCGCTCTGGGGCCAACGTCCTGACTTTC
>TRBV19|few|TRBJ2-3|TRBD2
CASRGTSGRTTSTDTQYF
TGTGCCAGTAGGGGGACTAGCGGGAGGACGACTAGCACAGATACGCAGTATTTT
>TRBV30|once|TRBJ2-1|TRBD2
CAWSVPLGSGEDNEQFF
TGTGCCTGGAGTGTACCCCTAGGGAGCGGGGAGGACAATGAGCAGTTCTTC
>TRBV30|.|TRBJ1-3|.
CAWSVMTISGNTIYF
TGTGCCTGGAGTGTAATGACAATATCTGGAAACACCATATATTTT
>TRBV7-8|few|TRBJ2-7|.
CASSNKGGARYEQYF
TGTGCCAGCAGCAACAAGGGGGGGGCTAGGTACGAGCAGTACTTC
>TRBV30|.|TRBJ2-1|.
CAWSVRGDNEQFF
TGTGCCTGGAGTGTACGAGGGGACAATGAGCAGTTCTTC
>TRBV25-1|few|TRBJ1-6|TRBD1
CASHTGVRSPLHF
TGTGCCAGCCACACAGGGGTGAGGTCACCCCTCCACTTT
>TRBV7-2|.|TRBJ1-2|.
CASGNQRNYGYTF
TGTGCCAGCGGAAATCAGCGGAATTATGGCTACACCTTC
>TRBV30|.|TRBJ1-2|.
CAWSRVRQSRNYGYTF
TGTGCCTGGAGTAGGGTTCGGCAAAGTAGAAACTATGGCTACACCTTC
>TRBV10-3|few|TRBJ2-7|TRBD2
CAISSLAQSGEQYF
TGTGCCATCAGCTCACTAGCGCAGTCAGGCGAGCAGTACTTC
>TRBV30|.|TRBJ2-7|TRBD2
CAWSVRLAGISYEQYF
TGTGCCTGGAGTGTACGCCTAGCGGGGATTTCCTACGAGCAGTACTTC
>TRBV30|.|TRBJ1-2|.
CACKQGGGYTF
TGTGCCTGCAAACAGGGTGGTGGCTACACCTTC
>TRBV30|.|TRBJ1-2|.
CAWSPQGDYYGYTF
TGTGCCTGGAGTCCGCAAGGGGACTACTATGGCTACACCTTC
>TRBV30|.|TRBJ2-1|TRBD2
CAWTGLAGVLNEQFF
TGTGCCTGGACGGGACTAGCGGGAGTCTTGAATGAGCAGTTCTTC